What follows are 30 T cell receptor beta chains derived from one specimen sequenced in a study of blood T cell repertoires in COVID-19. The repertoire was sequenced with immunoSEQ multiplex PCR; TCRdb's copy has only in-frame clones and lacks some. This table has tens of thousands of clones, about nine tenths appearing once. Material: peripheral blood. The receptors were sampled from a woman aged 25 to 39 in a cohort sampled during active COVID-19.

J is TRBJ2-5 and V is TRBV5-5; D is unclear. Trimming removed 4 bases from V and 5 bases from J, with 9 bases in between. Germline assignment: CDR1 SGHKS and CDR2 YYEKEE (reference sequence). This CDR3 spans 12 amino acids. The DNA of the CDR3 is TGTGCCAGCAGCCCCGTCGCGGAGACCCAGTACTTC. This codes for CASSPVAETQYF. Full variable domain (outside the CDR3, taken from reference TRBV5-5 and TRBJ2-5): DAGVTQSPTHLIKTRGQQVTLRCSPISGHKSVSWYQQVLGQGPQFIFQYYEKEERGRGNFPDRFSARQFPNYSSELNVNALLLGDSALYLCASSPVAETQYFGPGTRLLVL.

The gene calls are TRBV7-3 and TRBJ2-3, with 12 bases that match TRBD2. Germline loops: CDR1 SGHTA, CDR2 FQGTGA. This CDR3 is 17 amino acids long. V was pared by 3 bases and J by 4 bases, with 8 bases of the junction left unmatched. The CDR3 is CASSFLPTSGRSDTQYF. DNA for the CDR3: TGTGCCAGCAGCTTCTTACCGACTAGCGGGAGATCAGATACGCAGTATTTT.

The genes are TRBV15 and TRBJ2-7; no clear D. Germline CDR1 is LNHNV and CDR2 is YYDKDF (reference sequence). Trimming stripped 8 bases from V and 3 bases from J, with 14 bases between. The CDR3 has 13 amino acids. In DNA form, the CDR3 reads TGTGCCACCTCTTCGGGTGGATTCTACGAGCAGTACTTC. Amino acid sequence: CATSSGGFYEQYF.

The genes are TRBV7-3 and TRBJ2-3, with a possible D match to TRBD1 (6 bases). The CDR3 loop spans 15 amino acids. CDR1 and CDR2 (germline): SGHTA, FQGTGA. Trimming removed 2 bases from V and 2 bases from J, with 11 bases in between. CDR3 residues: CASSLGQTLTDTQYF. The CDR3 nucleotides read TGTGCCAGCAGCTTAGGACAGACCCTCACAGATACGCAGTATTTT.

This sequence joins TRBV5-6 and TRBJ2-7; D is perhaps TRBD2 (6 bases). CDR1 is SGHDT, CDR2 YYEEEE, per germline. V dropped 10 bases and J dropped 6 bases, with 26 bases sitting between them. The CDR3 is 15 amino acids. The CDR3 DNA sequence: TGTGCCTTCGACCACCGGGACTCCAGACGAGGCGAGCAGTACTTC. Protein product: CAFDHRDSRRGEQYF.

CDR3: CASSWDRAYEQYF. The CDR3 DNA is TGTGCCAGTAGTTGGGACAGGGCCTACGAGCAGTACTTC. The rearrangement uses TRBV19 and TRBJ2-7; the match to TRBD1 covers 9 bases. The CDR3 sequence is 13 residues long. Germline V CDR1 and CDR2: LNHDA, SQIVND (reference sequence). V was pared by 5 bases and J by 2 bases, with 1 base of the junction left unmatched.

About this clone: A read error may account for a junction end that differs from germline. The chain carries TRBV7-7 and TRBJ1-1; D not resolved. Germline CDR1 is SSHAT and CDR2 is FNYEAQ (reference sequence). The CDR3 spans 13 residues. CDR3: CASSLGPGGEAFF. The DNA for the CDR3 is TGTGCTAGCAGCTTAGGGCCAGGAGGAGAAGCTTTCTTT.

This rearrangement joins TRBV13 to TRBJ2-1, with TRBD1 matching 11 bases. Trimming at V came to 2 bases and at J to 4 bases, leaving 7 bases not matched to a gene. Germline CDR1 and CDR2: PRHDT and FYEKMQ (reference sequence). This CDR3 is built from 17 residues. CDR3 region: CASSLRTGTGGYNEQFF. Here the CDR3 DNA reads TGTGCCAGCAGCTTACGTACCGGGACAGGGGGTTACAATGAGCAGTTCTTC. The variable domain in full, completed from reference TRBV13 and TRBJ2-1, reads AAGVIQSPRHLIKEKRETATLKCYPIPRHDTVYWYQQGPGQDPQFLISFYEKMQSDKGSIPDRFSAQQFSDYHSELNMSSLELGDSALYFCASSLRTGTGGYNEQFFGPGTRLTVL.

The chain has TRBV19 and TRBJ1-6, with a weak D call TRBD1 (6 bases). CDR1 LNHDA and CDR2 SQIVND come from the germline V gene (reference sequence). The V end was cut by 3 bases, the J end by 8 bases, with 8 bases between. The CDR3 has 13 residues. The DNA for the CDR3 is TGTGCCAGTAGTATGAACAGGGATTCACCCCTCCACTTT. As protein: CASSMNRDSPLHF. Together with reference TRBV19 and TRBJ1-6, the CDR3 gives the full variable domain: DGGITQSPKYLFRKEGQNVTLSCEQNLNHDAMYWYRQDPGQGLRLIYYSQIVNDFQKGDIAEGYSVSREKKESFPLTVTSAQKNPTAFYLCASSMNRDSPLHFGNGTRLTVT.

The V gene is TRBV7-8, the J gene TRBJ2-7; TRBD2 agrees at 10 bases. Germline CDR1 reads SGHVS; CDR2 reads FQNEAQ. CDR3 size: 15 residues. Germline trimming cut 5 bases from V and 0 bases from J; bases unmatched to any gene: 4. In DNA, the CDR3 is TGTGCCAGCAGCCGAACTAGCGGGGACTCCTACGAGCAGTACTTC. It yields the protein CASSRTSGDSYEQYF.

The sample holds one count of this clone. The chain joins TRBV21-1 to TRBJ2-3; the table's D call, TRBD1, was not checked against the DNA. TRBV21-1 is noted as a pseudogene. CDR3 length equals 17 residues. The CDR3 nucleotides are TGTGCCAGCAGCAAATGCGCATACCTCCAGGGCACAGATACGCAGTATTTT. It is translated as CASSKCAYLQGTDTQYF.

CDR3 DNA sequence: TGCGCCAGCAGCGAGGGGACAGGCAGCTCCTACGAGCAGTACTTC. As protein: CASSEGTGSSYEQYF. This chain links TRBV5-1 with TRBJ2-7; 8 positions match TRBD1. CDR1 is SGHRS, CDR2 YFSETQ, per germline. Trimming cost V 4 bases and J 0 bases; bases outside gene matches: 6. The CDR3 spans 15 residues.

This chain uses TRBV2 with TRBJ2-7; unclear D gene. The V end was cut by 0 bases, the J end by 0 bases, with 15 bases between. Germline CDR1 SNHLY, CDR2 FYNNEI. The CDR3 loop spans 17 amino acids. The CDR3 DNA sequence: TGTGCCAGCAGTGAAGCGCTTCACTATCCCTCCTCCTACGAGCAGTACTTC. Its protein is CASSEALHYPSSYEQYF.

The chain uses TRBV30 and TRBJ1-5, with TRBD1 as a possible D gene (5 bases). Germline V gives CDR1 GTSNPN, CDR2 SVGIG (reference sequence). The CDR3 contains 19 residues. Between the trimmed V and J ends, which lost 3 bases and 0 bases, there was a span of 24 bases. In DNA, the CDR3 is TGTGCCTGGAGAGAAAGGAGAAAGGACGGACATTCTAGCAATCAGCCCCAGCATTTT. This gives the protein CAWRERRKDGHSSNQPQHF.

The genes are TRBV5-1 and TRBJ2-5, with D possibly TRBD1 on 5 matching bases. CDR3 length: 16 amino acids. Trimming took off 0 bases at V and 3 bases at J, with 15 bases between the two ends. CDR1 is SGHRS and CDR2 is YFSETQ in the germline V gene. The CDR3 protein is CASSLGRALREETQYF. The CDR3 bases are TGCGCCAGCAGCTTGGGCCGGGCTCTCAGGGAAGAGACCCAGTACTTC. Full variable domain (missing parts from reference TRBV5-1 and TRBJ2-5): KAGVTQTPRYLIKTRGQQVTLSCSPISGHRSVSWYQQTPGQGLQFLFEYFSETQRNKGNFPGRFSGRQFSNSRSEMNVSTLELGDSALYLCASSLGRALREETQYFGPGTRLLVL.

This rearrangement joins TRBV5-1 to TRBJ1-1; tentatively, D is TRBD1 (5 bases). CDR1 and CDR2 from the germline V gene are SGHRS and YFSETQ. The V and J ends lost 5 bases and 0 bases respectively, with 17 bases between them. This CDR3 contains 16 residues. The chain's CDR3 is CASRPTSGGLNTEAFF. The CDR3 DNA is TGCGCCAGCAGACCTACCAGCGGGGGACTGAACACTGAAGCTTTCTTT.

This clone was counted only a few times. The V gene is TRBV5-1, the J gene TRBJ2-7, with TRBD2 matching 14 bases. Per germline, CDR1 SGHRS and CDR2 YFSETQ. V trimming: 0 bases; J trimming: 2 bases; junction bases outside the gene matches: 4. This CDR3 is 17 amino acids long. The CDR3 reads CASSLGGLAGAAYEQYF. Here the CDR3 DNA reads TGCGCCAGCAGCTTGGGGGGACTAGCGGGAGCGGCCTACGAGCAGTACTTC. Full variable domain (missing parts from reference TRBV5-1 and TRBJ2-7): KAGVTQTPRYLIKTRGQQVTLSCSPISGHRSVSWYQQTPGQGLQFLFEYFSETQRNKGNFPGRFSGRQFSNSRSEMNVSTLELGDSALYLCASSLGGLAGAAYEQYFGPGTRLTVT.

V is TRBV27 and J is TRBJ1-5, with D uncertain. Trimming pared 5 bases from V and 3 bases from J, leaving 8 bases between. CDR1 and CDR2 (germline): MNHEY, SMNVEV (reference sequence). The length of the CDR3 is 13 residues. CDR3 residues: CASSPGYNQPQHF. For the CDR3, the DNA is TGTGCCAGCAGTCCAGGCTACAATCAGCCCCAGCATTTT.

J is TRBJ2-2 and V is TRBV5-4; D might be TRBD2 (6 bases). Trimming shortened V by 5 bases and J by 0 bases, and 11 bases separated the two germline ends. Germline V gene data show CDR1 as SGHNT and CDR2 as YYREEE (reference sequence). The CDR3 totals 15 residues. The CDR3 spells CASSSSATNTGELFF. DNA for the CDR3: TGTGCCAGCAGTTCTAGCGCTACGAACACCGGGGAGCTGTTTTTT.

V is TRBV9 and J is TRBJ2-5; 8 positions match TRBD1. CDR1 is SGDLS and CDR2 is YYNGEE in the germline V gene. This CDR3 has 15 residues. V shed 0 bases and J 5 bases; nucleotides not matched to a gene: 6. CDR3 in DNA: TGTGCCAGCAGCGTAGGACAGGGGTTAAGGGAGACCCAGTACTTC. Its protein product is CASSVGQGLRETQYF.

V is TRBV27 and J is TRBJ2-7; D unresolved. This CDR3 contains 14 residues. The germline V gene has CDR1 MNHEY and CDR2 SMNVEV (reference sequence). V gave up 1 base and J gave up 2 bases, with 9 bases separating them. CDR3 sequence (DNA): TGTGCCAGCAGTTTATATGAGAGTACCTACGAGCAGTACTTC. Translating gives CASSLYESTYEQYF.

The genes are TRBV18 and TRBJ2-5; possibly TRBD2 for D (5 bases). The CDR3 loop spans 15 amino acids. Trimming stripped 1 base from V and 1 base from J, with 10 bases between. Germline values: CDR1 KGHSH, CDR2 LQKENI. CDR3 sequence: CASSPLLGPQETQYF. The DNA for the CDR3 is TGTGCCAGCTCACCACTACTAGGACCCCAAGAGACCCAGTACTTC.

With respect to this clone: At one end the junction does not follow the germline gene, possibly because of a read error. This chain connects TRBV7-7 to TRBJ2-1; TRBD2 matches 9 bases. CDR1 is SSHAT and CDR2 is FNYEAQ in the germline V gene (reference sequence). The CDR3 extends over 15 amino acids. CDR3 nucleotide sequence: TGTGCTAGCAGCCCTGGACTAGCGCGATACAATGAGCAGTTCTTC. This sequence encodes CASSPGLARYNEQFF.

The chain couples TRBV6-4 to TRBJ2-3, with TRBD2 matching 9 bases. Germline V lookup: CDR1 MRHNA, CDR2 SNTAGT. CDR3 length: 15 residues. The ends lost 3 bases at V and 4 bases at J; junction bases unmatched: 5. This CDR3 is CASSDSGSSADTQYF. CDR3 in DNA: TGTGCCAGCAGTGATAGCGGGAGTTCTGCAGATACGCAGTATTTT.

J is TRBJ1-1 and V is TRBV12-3 or TRBV12-4; no firm D call. V was shortened by 7 bases and J by 3 bases, with 12 bases between the two germline ends. This CDR3 region has 13 residues. The CDR3 DNA is TGTGCCAGCATTGCAAAACAGTACACTGAAGCTTTCTTT. Amino acid sequence: CASIAKQYTEAFF.

The V call is TRBV29-1, the J call TRBJ1-1; 8 bases align to TRBD1. V gave up 6 bases and J gave up 4 bases; unmatched junction bases: 4. Germline assignment: CDR1 SQVTM and CDR2 ANQGSEA. The CDR3 covers 12 residues. The CDR3: CSVQGVGTEAFF. CDR3 DNA sequence: TGCAGCGTACAGGGGGTTGGCACTGAAGCTTTCTTT.

This clone has just a few counts. This chain connects TRBV28 to TRBJ1-6; 7 positions match TRBD1. CDR3 size: 17 residues. Germline CDR1 MDHEN, CDR2 SYDVKM. Trimming took 2 bases from V and 4 from J; bases not matched to a gene: 8. Written as DNA, the CDR3 is TGTGCCAGCAGTTTAGTAACCGGGACAGAGTATAATTCACCCCTCCACTTT. It specifies CASSLVTGTEYNSPLHF.

The rearrangement links TRBV11-3 to TRBJ2-5; tentative D call: TRBD2 (5 bases). The germline gives CDR1 SGHNT, CDR2 YENEEA. The V end was cut by 1 base, the J end by 5 bases, with 11 bases between. CDR3 length: 14 amino acids. CDR3 in amino acids: CASSLAGERETQYF. In DNA form, the CDR3 reads TGTGCCAGCAGCTTAGCTGGGGAGAGGGAGACCCAGTACTTC.

The chain uses TRBV27 and TRBJ1-1; no clear D gene. This CDR3 has 14 residues. Trimming took off 0 bases at V and 1 base at J, with 6 bases between the two ends. The germline gives CDR1 MNHEY, CDR2 SMNVEV (reference sequence). For the CDR3, the DNA is TGTGCCAGCAGTTTATCGAGACAGAACACTGAAGCTTTCTTT. Protein sequence: CASSLSRQNTEAFF.

The J gene is TRBJ1-2, the V gene TRBV19; perhaps TRBD1 as D (5 bases). The ends were cut back, 1 base at V and 2 bases at J, with 8 bases in the middle. Germline assignment: CDR1 LNHDA and CDR2 SQIVND (reference sequence). The CDR3 covers 14 residues. The CDR3 bases are TGTGCCAGTAGTATAGTCGGGGGGAACTATGGCTACACCTTC. Protein product: CASSIVGGNYGYTF.